The 26 T cell receptor beta chains below were found in one sample sequenced in a study of blood T cell repertoires in COVID-19 (dated by TCRdb to about 2020). The library was prepared using the immunoSEQ multiplex PCR assay. The clones in this table, taken by TCRdb from immuneACCESS, are in-frame only. Not every clone is retained; where verified, under half of the shortfall comes from an unresolved V gene, and the cause of the rest is unknown. The sample data list about 180,000 clones, and 70% to 90% of these were observed just once. The ten largest make up 3.5% to 5% of the sample. Sequenced material: peripheral blood. These receptors came from a woman in her 30s with acute or convalescent COVID-19.

The chain is built from TRBV3-1 (or the pseudogene TRBV3-2) and TRBJ1-5; D is unresolved. The V end lost 0 bases, the J end lost 8 bases, and 8 bases lay between the germline ends. In germline, CDR1 is LGHDT, CDR2 YNNKEL (reference sequence). The CDR3 has 13 residues. In nucleotides, the CDR3 is TGTGCCAGCAGCCAAGATAGTGGAGAGCCCCAGCATTTT. Translating it yields CASSQDSGEPQHF.

The chain carries TRBV5-4 and TRBJ2-3; 12 bases align to TRBD2. The CDR3 length is 16 residues. The germline V gene has CDR1 SGHNT and CDR2 YYREEE (reference sequence). The ends lost 5 bases at V and 3 bases at J; junction bases unmatched: 7. The CDR3 DNA follows: TGTGCCAGCAGACCAACGACTAGCGGGAGTACAGATACGCAGTATTTT. As protein: CASRPTTSGSTDTQYF.

The chain has TRBV7-9 and TRBJ1-4; maybe TRBD1 (5 bases). The CDR3 contains 13 residues. Trimming took off 1 base at V and 8 bases at J, with 8 bases between the two ends. Germline V gene data show CDR1 as SEHNR and CDR2 as FQNEAQ (reference sequence). CDR3 residues: CASSLDYREKLFF. DNA of the CDR3: TGTGCCAGCAGCTTAGATTACAGGGAAAAACTGTTTTTT.

The V gene is TRBV11-3, the J gene TRBJ2-7; tentative D call: TRBD1 (6 bases). The CDR3 spans 15 residues. Trimming took 2 bases from V and 7 from J, leaving 18 bases between them. CDR1 and CDR2 from the germline V gene are SGHNT and YENEEA. Here the CDR3 DNA reads TGTGCCAGCAGCTTACTCCAGACAGGCAAGCTGGAGCAGTACTTC. This encodes CASSLLQTGKLEQYF.

This clone was seen a single time. CDR3 region: CASSLVTGTRRETQYF. CDR3 in DNA: TGTGCCAGCAGCTTAGTAACCGGGACTCGGCGGGAGACCCAGTACTTC. The V gene is TRBV7-8, the J gene TRBJ2-5, with D perhaps TRBD2 (6 bases). This CDR3 region has 16 residues. CDR1 SGHVS and CDR2 FQNEAQ come from the germline V gene. Trimming cost V 1 base and J 5 bases, with 17 bases left between them. Together with reference TRBV7-8 and TRBJ2-5, the CDR3 gives the full variable domain: GAGVSQSPRYKVAKRGQDVALRCDPISGHVSLFWYQQALGQGPEFLTYFQNEAQLDKSGLPSDRFFAERPEGSVSTLKIQRTQQEDSAVYLCASSLVTGTRRETQYFGPGTRLLVL.

J is TRBJ1-2 and V is TRBV11-2; 12 positions match TRBD1. J gave up 8 bases and V 5 bases, and 9 bases lay outside the gene matches. Germline CDR1 and CDR2: SGHAT and FQNNGV. The CDR3 length is 15 residues. CDR3 loop: CASSPRDRGREGYTF. In nucleotides, the CDR3 is TGTGCCAGCAGCCCTCGGGACAGGGGGCGGGAAGGCTACACCTTC.

The rearrangement joins TRBV3-1 (or the pseudogene TRBV3-2) to TRBJ2-7, with TRBD2 as a possible D gene (6 bases). V was pared by 8 bases and J by 4 bases, with 15 bases between. The V gene's germline CDR1 is LGHDT and CDR2 YNNKEL (reference sequence). CDR3 size: 13 residues. In nucleotides, the CDR3 is TGTGCCAGCCGGGACTCCTCGGGTTACGAGCAGTACTTC. Translated, it gives CASRDSSGYEQYF.

For the CDR3, the DNA is TGCAGTGCTAGTTCGCTTGTGGAGTTTGCCCGACGAGATGAGCAGTTCTTC. Residues: CSASSLVEFARRDEQFF. This chain links TRBV20-1 with TRBJ2-1; D remains ambiguous. In germline, CDR1 is DFQATT, CDR2 SNEGSKA (reference sequence). CDR3 length: 17 amino acids. The V and J ends lost 3 bases and 8 bases respectively, with 26 bases between them.

The J gene is TRBJ2-2, the V gene TRBV30; 12 nucleotides agree with TRBD2. CDR3 size: 18 residues. V dropped 3 bases and J dropped 1; count of bases not matched to a gene: 9. Per germline, CDR1 GTSNPN and CDR2 SVGIG (reference sequence). The CDR3 spells CAWSGLAGKFKNTGELFF. DNA for the CDR3: TGTGCCTGGAGCGGACTAGCGGGGAAATTTAAGAACACCGGGGAGCTGTTTTTT.

The V call is TRBV3-1 (or the pseudogene TRBV3-2), the J call TRBJ1-6; 10 nucleotides line up with TRBD1. The CDR3 extends over 15 amino acids. CDR1 is LGHDT and CDR2 is YNNKEL in the germline V gene (reference sequence). V lost 4 bases, J lost 7 bases, and 4 bases stayed unmatched. As DNA, the CDR3 is TGTGCCAGCAGCCGACAGGGGGCAAGGAATTCACCCCTCCACTTT. Its translation is CASSRQGARNSPLHF.

This chain connects TRBV3-1 (or the pseudogene TRBV3-2) to TRBJ1-4; 8 positions agree with TRBD1. The CDR3 sequence is 14 residues long. Germline CDR1 reads LGHDT; CDR2 reads YNNKEL (reference sequence). J was trimmed by 6 bases and V by 6 bases; bases with no gene match: 6. CDR3 amino acids: CASSSGTGYEKLFF. DNA of the CDR3: TGTGCCAGCAGTTCCGGGACAGGTTATGAAAAACTGTTTTTT.

The chain carries TRBV5-1 and TRBJ2-3; no reliable D call. With 7 bases removed from V and 4 bases from J, the gap between germline ends came to 19 bases. The CDR3 totals 15 residues. Germline V gives CDR1 SGHRS, CDR2 YFSETQ. The CDR3 bases are TGCGCCAGCCACCCAGACACGGCCACACCAGATACGCAGTATTTT. Translated: CASHPDTATPDTQYF.

CDR3 coding DNA: TGCGCCAGCAGCCAGGAGGGGCAGGGTACCTACGAGCAGTACTTC. Its translation is CASSQEGQGTYEQYF. The chain links TRBV4-1 to TRBJ2-7; tentatively, D is TRBD2 (6 bases). Deletions cut 3 bases from V and 2 bases from J, with 14 bases between. Germline CDR1 is MGHRA and CDR2 is YSYEKL. The CDR3 has 15 residues.

The chain uses TRBV6-5 and TRBJ2-1, with 7 nucleotides matching TRBD1. The CDR3 spans 14 residues. J was trimmed by 4 bases and V by 10 bases; bases with no gene match: 10. Germline CDR1 MNHEY, CDR2 SVGAGI. This CDR3 is CATKTGQAYNEQFF. As DNA, the CDR3 is TGTGCCACCAAGACTGGACAGGCTTACAATGAGCAGTTCTTC.

The chain joins TRBV5-4 to TRBJ2-2, with 7 bases that match TRBD2. Germline values: CDR1 SGHNT, CDR2 YYREEE (reference sequence). The CDR3 runs to 13 residues. J was trimmed by 4 bases and V by 5 bases; bases with no gene match: 2. Here the CDR3 DNA reads TGTGCCAGCAGGGCTAGCGGCACCGGGGAGCTGTTTTTT. This sequence encodes CASRASGTGELFF.

The chain has TRBV24-1 and TRBJ2-1; 10 bases line up with TRBD2. V was clipped by 3 bases and J by 5 bases; unmatched bases: 6. In germline, CDR1 is KGHDR, CDR2 SFDVKD. This CDR3 has 16 residues. For the CDR3, the DNA is TGTGCCACCAGTGATCACTCTAGCGGGGGCCACAATGAGCAGTTCTTC. Amino acids: CATSDHSSGGHNEQFF.

This chain connects TRBV10-2 to TRBJ2-1, with D tentatively TRBD1 (5 bases). CDR1 and CDR2 from the germline V gene are WSHSY and SAAADI. The V end lost 10 bases, the J end lost 7 bases, and 17 bases lay between the germline ends. The CDR3 has 13 amino acids. The CDR3 DNA sequence: TGCGCCACCCAGCAGGGCGACTTAAATGAGCAGTTCTTC. It specifies CATQQGDLNEQFF.

J is TRBJ1-3 and V is TRBV15; no reliable D call. The germline gives CDR1 LNHNV, CDR2 YYDKDF (reference sequence). The CDR3 is made up of 13 amino acids. Trimming pared 0 bases from V and 8 bases from J, leaving 8 bases between. The CDR3 sequence: CATSRDRGHTIYF. CDR3 DNA sequence: TGTGCCACCAGCAGAGATCGAGGTCACACCATATATTTT.

V is TRBV13 and J is TRBJ2-3; TRBD2 matches 9 bases. CDR3 length: 17 residues. The ends lost 2 bases at V and 6 bases at J; junction bases unmatched: 12. Germline assignment: CDR1 PRHDT and CDR2 FYEKMQ (reference sequence). The CDR3 reads CASSLRGSGGVADTQYF. The CDR3 DNA sequence: TGTGCCAGCAGCTTACGGGGTAGCGGGGGTGTTGCGGATACGCAGTATTTT.

The chain links TRBV6-5 to TRBJ2-2, with no clear D. Trimming cost V 7 bases and J 1 base, with 4 bases left between them. The germline V gene has CDR1 MNHEY and CDR2 SVGAGI. The CDR3 covers 12 residues. CDR3 residues: CASTKNTGELFF. The CDR3 nucleotides read TGTGCCAGCACTAAGAACACCGGGGAGCTGTTTTTT.

This clone was observed once. The chain carries TRBV6-5 and TRBJ1-5; TRBD1 is a possible D gene (6 bases). Germline CDR1 is MNHEY and CDR2 is SVGAGI. CDR3 length: 14 amino acids. Trimming took off 5 bases at V and 6 bases at J, with 14 bases between the two ends. CDR3 sequence reads: CASSTGRVGQPQHF. CDR3 coding DNA: TGTGCCAGCAGTACAGGGAGGGTTGGTCAGCCCCAGCATTTT.

For this clone: This specimen includes other DNA sequences encoding the same CDR3. J is TRBJ2-7 and V is TRBV6-5; tentative D call: TRBD2 (5 bases). This CDR3 is 10 amino acids long. Between the trimmed V and J ends, which lost 8 bases and 3 bases, there was a span of 5 bases. Germline V gene sequence: CDR1 MNHEY, CDR2 SVGAGI. The CDR3 nucleotides are TGTGCCAGCCGGGACTACGAGCAGTACTTC. Encoded protein: CASRDYEQYF.

The chain is built from TRBV12-3 or TRBV12-4 and TRBJ2-7, with a weak D call TRBD2 (5 bases). The CDR3 spans 13 residues. V dropped 6 bases and J dropped 2 bases, with 11 bases sitting between them. The CDR3 coding sequence is TGTGCCAGCAGCGGGGAGCGCGCCTACGAGCAGTACTTC. Its protein is CASSGERAYEQYF.

The rearrangement links TRBV2 to TRBJ2-1, with unresolved D. Trimming stripped 8 bases from V and 9 bases from J, with 11 bases between. From germline, CDR1 is SNHLY and CDR2 FYNNEI. The CDR3 runs 11 residues. CDR3 region: CASASGFEQFF. The CDR3 nucleotides read TGTGCCAGCGCTAGTGGGTTTGAGCAGTTCTTC.

The gene calls are TRBV5-4 and TRBJ2-1; D gene unclear. V was trimmed by 0 bases and J by 5 bases, leaving 15 bases between them. The CDR3 covers 16 residues. In germline, CDR1 is SGHNT, CDR2 YYREEE (reference sequence). The CDR3 bases are TGTGCCAGCAGCTTGGAGGATGGAGTGGCTGACAATGAGCAGTTCTTC. As protein: CASSLEDGVADNEQFF. The complete variable domain, with remaining parts taken from reference TRBV5-4 and TRBJ2-1, reads ETGVTQSPTHLIKTRGQQVTLRCSSQSGHNTVSWYQQALGQGPQFIFQYYREEENGRGNFPPRFSGLQFPNYSSELNVNALELDDSALYLCASSLEDGVADNEQFFGPGTRLTVL.

The rearrangement links TRBV30 to TRBJ1-2; the match to TRBD1 covers 11 bases. J was trimmed by 6 bases and V by 0 bases; bases with no gene match: 0. CDR1 is GTSNPN and CDR2 is SVGIG in the germline V gene (reference sequence). This CDR3 is 13 amino acids long. The CDR3, as DNA: TGTGCCTGGAGTGTGGGACAGGGGGATGGCTACACCTTC. Residues: CAWSVGQGDGYTF. Combining the CDR3 with reference TRBV30 and TRBJ1-2 gives the whole variable domain SQTIHQWPATLVQPVGSPLSLECTVEGTSNPNLYWYRQAAGRGLQLLFYSVGIGQISSEVPQNLSASRPQDRQFILSSKKLLLSDSGFYLCAWSVGQGDGYTFGSGTRLTVV.